The clone carrying this T cell receptor (beta chain) was detected only a few times. Its antigen is not known. Using its own MiXCR run on the reads, TCRdb lists one record per CDR3 protein. The repertoire includes about 980 distinct CDR3 sequences, approximately 90% of them detected once, and about 10% sits in the top ten. Isolated PBMC RNA provided the starting material for the TCR library. V gave up 0 bases and J gave up 0 bases, with 11 bases separating them. CDR1 and CDR2 (germline): MGHRA, YSYEKL. The CDR3 spans 17 residues. These data belong to a study of regulatory T cells in long-lasting Graves disease. Study findings and constraints: Persistent patients had more shared public clonotypes (roughly 2,700) than new patients (roughly 970).

Specimen: peripheral blood mononuclear cells (PBMCs), collected with antithyroid drug treatment, in newly diagnosed or persistent Graves disease (not recorded which). This clonotype was obtained from a man aged 25 to 45 with Graves disease. This rearrangement joins TRBV4-1 to TRBJ2-2, with unresolved D. CDR3 bases: TGCGCCAGCAGCCAAGACGGGTGGGTGCCGAACACCGGGGAGCTGTTTTTT. It yields the protein CASSQDGWVPNTGELFF.